This T cell receptor beta chain was found in a study of blood T cell repertoires in COVID-19. Study-wide background: Samples of COVID-19 (acute and convalescent) were obtained from the United States, Italy and Spain. The analysed material was cDNA or gDNA that came from T cells, B-cell-depleted T cells, or PBMCs.

V lost 6 bases and J 0 bases, leaving 11 bases between the germline ends. This CDR3 is 14 amino acids long. Germline CDR1 reads ENHRY; CDR2 reads SYGVKD. Authors' processing steps: Estimated nucleated cell counts came from reference gene primer amplification. Assay used: immunoSEQ multiplex PCR; TCRdb lists only in-frame clones, some missing. That table supplies the V and J calls and clone size; D and trimming were determined from the DNA. Among under 250,000 clones listed, around 83% were seen once. Source material: peripheral blood. The receptor comes from a man aged 40-50 years with active or convalescent COVID-19. The J gene is TRBJ1-1, the V gene TRBV10-3; D is possibly TRBD1 (6 bases). The CDR3 region is CAIRPTGVNTEAFF. CDR3 DNA sequence: TGTGCCATCAGGCCGACAGGAGTGAACACTGAAGCTTTCTTT.